This is a list of T cell receptor beta chains from one sample in a study of blood T cells in healthy people across ages. TCRdb re-derived calls from the 5' RACE reads in MiXCR, one entry per CDR3 protein. The repertoire holds hundreds of thousands of distinct CDR3 sequences, more than 45% seen once, with approximately 21% in the top ten. Input material: blood. All receptors come from a man between 25 and 39 years old in good health. Each CDR3 is given with its conserved first and last residue. D genes are given only for firm matches. Rows give clone size only sometimes, using once, few, many, or a class for an expanded clone.

>.|TRBV11-3|TRBD2|TRBJ2-1
CASSLEREGLDEQFF
TGTGCCAGCAGCCTAGAGCGGGAGGGCCTCGATGAGCAGTTCTTC
>few|TRBV27|TRBD1|TRBJ2-3
CASSHRDSSTDTQYF
TGTGCCAGCAGTCACCGGGACAGTAGCACAGATACGCAGTATTTT
>.|TRBV5-1|.|TRBJ1-2
CASSFADRNYGYTF
TGCGCCAGCAGCTTCGCCGACAGGAACTATGGCTACACCTTC
>.|TRBV18|TRBD1|TRBJ1-2
CASSPPVNRGTGGYTF
TGTGCCAGCTCACCACCGGTTAACAGGGGCACGGGAGGCTACACCTTC
>.|TRBV7-2|.|TRBJ1-4
CASSYQGSNEKLFF
TGCGCCAGCAGCTATCAGGGGTCTAATGAAAAACTGTTTTTT
>.|TRBV7-2|.|TRBJ1-5
CASSQNGEPQHF
TGTGCCAGCAGCCAGAACGGGGAGCCCCAGCATTTT
>.|TRBV7-2|.|TRBJ2-5
CASSAGYSVQYF
TGTGCCAGCAGCGCGGGGTATAGTGTGCAGTACTTC
>.|TRBV3-1|TRBD1|TRBJ2-7
CASSQTGGTGEQYF
TGTGCCAGCAGCCAAACAGGGGGCACAGGCGAGCAGTACTTC
>.|TRBV21-1|.|TRBJ1-1
CASSLTRTGTVNTEAFF
TGTGCCAGCAGCCTCACCCGGACGGGGACAGTGAACACTGAAGCTTTCTTT
>.|TRBV7-2|TRBD2|TRBJ2-7
CASSAWEIAGGSEQYF
TGTGCCAGCAGCGCGTGGGAAATAGCGGGGGGATCGGAGCAGTACTTC
>few|TRBV10-3|.|TRBJ1-5
CAISDVNSNQPQHF
TGTGCCATCAGTGATGTGAATAGCAATCAGCCCCAGCATTTT
>.|TRBV7-2|.|TRBJ1-2
CASSLGRRASYSYTF
TGTGCCAGCAGCTTAGGTCGGAGGGCTAGCTATAGCTACACCTTC
>few|TRBV4-3|.|TRBJ2-3
CASSQDSGDTDTQYF
TGCGCCAGCAGCCAAGATAGCGGAGACACAGATACGCAGTATTTT
>.|TRBV7-2|TRBD1|TRBJ1-5
CASSLVPGGDQPQHF
TGTGCCAGCAGCTTAGTCCCAGGGGGAGATCAGCCCCAGCATTTT
>.|TRBV5-5|TRBD2|TRBJ2-1
CASSSLSGSSYNEQFF
TGTGCCAGCAGCTCTCTTAGCGGGAGCTCCTACAATGAGCAGTTCTTC
>.|TRBV7-2|.|TRBJ2-1
CASSFRPRVDEQFF
TGTGCCAGCAGCTTTCGGCCACGGGTGGATGAGCAGTTCTTC
>.|TRBV4-3|.|TRBJ2-4
CASSQDARGDIQYF
TGCGCCAGCAGCCAAGATGCCAGGGGGGACATTCAGTACTTC
>many|TRBV9|.|TRBJ2-5
CASSVSPQRGSETQYF
TGTGCCAGCAGCGTATCCCCCCAGCGCGGGTCAGAGACCCAGTACTTC
>few|TRBV7-6|.|TRBJ2-5
CASSPRGAGTQETQYF
TGTGCCAGCAGCCCACGAGGGGCGGGAACCCAAGAGACCCAGTACTTC
>.|TRBV3-1|.|TRBJ2-5
CASSLNEGTQYF
TGTGCCAGCAGCCTCAATGAGGGGACCCAGTACTTC
>few|TRBV7-2|.|TRBJ1-6
CASSQRRRGSSPLHF
TGTGCCAGCAGTCAGAGGCGCAGGGGTAGTTCACCCCTCCACTTT
>.|TRBV14|.|TRBJ2-4
CASSQVGGLAKNIQYF
TGTGCCAGCAGCCAAGTAGGGGGGCTAGCCAAAAACATTCAGTACTTC
>.|TRBV11-2|.|TRBJ2-1
CASSSLGTTSSYNEQFF
TGTGCCAGCAGCTCACTCGGGACGACGAGCTCCTACAATGAGCAGTTCTTC
>.|TRBV3-1|.|TRBJ2-1
CASSQDQGTYNEQFF
TGTGCCAGCAGCCAAGACCAGGGAACCTACAATGAGCAGTTCTTC
>once|TRBV7-9|TRBD1|TRBJ2-7
CASSAERDRGREQYF
TGTGCCAGCAGCGCCGAACGGGACAGGGGACGCGAGCAGTACTTC
>.|TRBV24-1|TRBD1|TRBJ1-2
CVTSKPDRGRYYGYTF
TGTGTCACCAGTAAACCCGACAGGGGTCGATACTATGGCTACACCTTC
>.|TRBV4-2|.|TRBJ2-5
CASSHDRDYQETQYF
TGTGCCAGCAGCCATGACCGGGACTACCAAGAGACCCAGTACTTC
>.|TRBV20-1|.|TRBJ2-5
CSASGTRPETQYF
TGCAGTGCTAGTGGGACCCGTCCCGAGACCCAGTACTTC
>.|TRBV5-1|.|TRBJ1-2
CASSLDLANYGYTF
TGCGCCAGCAGCTTGGACCTAGCTAACTATGGCTACACCTTC
>few|TRBV6-5|.|TRBJ2-2
CASRNSRGELFF
TGTGCCAGCCGGAATAGTAGGGGGGAGCTGTTTTTT
>few|TRBV7-2|TRBD2|TRBJ2-1
CASSLGERGGRNEQFF
TGTGCCAGCAGCTTAGGGGAGCGGGGGGGCCGGAATGAGCAGTTCTTC
>.|TRBV12-3/TRBV12-4|.|TRBJ2-5
CASSLVSGGFQETQYF
TGTGCCAGCAGTTTAGTGTCAGGAGGGTTCCAAGAGACCCAGTACTTC
>few|TRBV29-1|TRBD2|TRBJ2-3
CSVEAGGTDTQYF
TGCAGCGTGGAAGCGGGGGGCACAGATACGCAGTATTTT
>.|TRBV28|.|TRBJ1-4
CASRDGGRVDNEKLFF
TGTGCCTCACGCGATGGAGGACGGGTAGATAATGAAAAACTGTTTTTT
>few|TRBV12-3/TRBV12-4|TRBD2|TRBJ2-7
CASSPSGASSYEQYF
TGTGCCAGCAGCCCTAGCGGGGCCAGCTCCTACGAGCAGTACTTC
>.|TRBV12-3/TRBV12-4|.|TRBJ2-5
CASNGAPQETQYF
TGTGCCAGCAATGGAGCGCCCCAAGAGACCCAGTACTTC
>few|TRBV29-1|TRBD2|TRBJ2-1
CSVEPGGNNEQFF
TGCAGCGTTGAACCGGGAGGGAACAATGAGCAGTTCTTC
>.|TRBV7-2|TRBD1|TRBJ1-6
CASSPPTGIGDSPLHF
TGTGCCAGCAGCCCCCCGACAGGGATAGGTGATTCACCCCTCCACTTT
>.|TRBV20-1|.|TRBJ1-1
CSARELGTGAFPPEAFF
TGCAGTGCTAGAGAGCTGGGAACAGGCGCTTTCCCCCCCGAAGCTTTCTTT
>.|TRBV28|.|TRBJ1-5
CASSPGHGQPQHF
TGTGCCAGCAGCCCCGGACATGGTCAGCCCCAGCATTTT
>once|TRBV5-1|.|TRBJ2-5
CASSYLASSLQETQYF
TGCGCCAGCAGCTACCTGGCTAGCTCCCTTCAAGAGACCCAGTACTTC